This entry lists 8 T cell receptor beta chains sequenced from one sample in a study of graft-versus-host responses after intestinal transplantation. Repertoires were generated with immunoSEQ multiplex PCR, while TCRdb's copy carries only in-frame clones and drops some. The sample consists of about 120,000 clones, roughly nine tenths of them appearing once. Their antigens are not known. The sample here was unstimulated CD4+ T cells sorted from spleen or lymph node cells, taken before intestinal transplant. The receptors here all came from a human donor who received an intestinal transplant.

V gene TRBV19 combines with J gene TRBJ1-5; TRBD1 is a possible D gene (6 bases). The CDR3 loop spans 13 amino acids. V was shortened by 9 bases and J by 7 bases, with 16 bases between the two germline ends. The germline CDR1 and CDR2 sequences are LNHDA and SQIVND (reference sequence). The CDR3: CARKQGGRQPQHF. The CDR3 DNA follows: TGTGCCAGGAAACAGGGTGGAAGGCAGCCCCAGCATTTT.

The chain recombines TRBV7-9 with TRBJ2-3; D ambiguous. V was cut by 1 base and J by 2 bases, with 7 bases left in between. Per the germline V gene, CDR1 is SEHNR and CDR2 is FQNEAQ (reference sequence). CDR3 length: 14 amino acids. CDR3 sequence reads: CASSLGGYTDTQYF. CDR3 in DNA: TGTGCCAGCAGCTTAGGCGGTTACACAGATACGCAGTATTTT. Using reference TRBV7-9 and TRBJ2-3 for the parts outside the CDR3, the full variable domain is DTGVSQNPRHKITKRGQNVTFRCDPISEHNRLYWYRQTLGQGPEFLTYFQNEAQLEKSRLLSDRFSAERPKGSFSTLEIQRTEQGDSAMYLCASSLGGYTDTQYFGPGTRLTVL.

This clone was detected only once. The rearrangement joins TRBV5-5 to TRBJ2-3; 11 nucleotides line up with TRBD2. The CDR3 covers 17 residues. CDR1 SGHKS and CDR2 YYEKEE come from the germline V gene (reference sequence). V trimming: 0 bases; J trimming: 7 bases; junction bases outside the gene matches: 10. CDR3 region: CASSLEPSGRRRHTQYF. CDR3 nucleotides: TGTGCCAGCAGCTTGGAGCCTAGCGGGAGGCGGCGACATACGCAGTATTTT.

The rearrangement uses TRBV5-5 and TRBJ2-7; 7 bases are a match to TRBD1. This CDR3 spans 12 amino acids. Germline V lookup: CDR1 SGHKS, CDR2 YYEKEE (reference sequence). V lost 7 bases, J lost 3 bases, and 4 bases stayed unmatched. Written as DNA, the CDR3 is TGTGCCAGCCGGGCAGGGGGCTACGAGCAGTACTTC. Translating gives CASRAGGYEQYF. The full variable domain, rest sourced from reference TRBV5-5 and TRBJ2-7, is DAGVTQSPTHLIKTRGQQVTLRCSPISGHKSVSWYQQVLGQGPQFIFQYYEKEERGRGNFPDRFSARQFPNYSSELNVNALLLGDSALYLCASRAGGYEQYFGPGTRLTVT.

The rearrangement joins TRBV7-2 to TRBJ2-7; TRBD2 might be the D (6 bases). The germline V gene has CDR1 SGHTA and CDR2 FQGNSA. CDR3 size: 17 residues. The V gene lost 5 bases and the J gene lost 9 bases, with 29 bases spanning the gap. CDR3 sequence (DNA): TGTGCCAGCAGCCTATCCCCGGGACTCGTGCCGGTTGGGGGGCAGTACTTC. The encoded protein is CASSLSPGLVPVGGQYF.

This clone was observed once. This CDR3 is also generated by other DNA sequences in the sample. The chain joins TRBV30 to TRBJ2-5; 9 bases fit TRBD2. The germline CDR1 and CDR2 sequences are GTSNPN and SVGIG (reference sequence). J was trimmed by 5 bases and V by 0 bases; bases with no gene match: 10. There are 16 residues in the CDR3. The CDR3, as DNA: TGTGCCTGGAGTGTACGAGCGGGGGGCGCCGGGGAGACCCAGTACTTC. It specifies CAWSVRAGGAGETQYF.

This clone was seen once. The rearrangement joins TRBV15 to TRBJ2-5, with D hard to call. The CDR3 runs 16 residues. V was cut by 2 bases and J by 0 bases, with 13 bases left in between. Germline V gives CDR1 LNHNV, CDR2 YYDKDF (reference sequence). The CDR3 is CATSRIVTRYQETQYF. The CDR3 region has the DNA TGTGCCACCAGCAGAATCGTGACTCGGTACCAAGAGACCCAGTACTTC.

The CDR3 reads CASSLDRGQSSYNSPLHF. CDR3 in DNA: TGTGCCAGCAGCTTAGACAGGGGGCAGAGCTCCTATAATTCACCCCTCCACTTT. This chain connects TRBV7-2 to TRBJ1-6; the match to TRBD1 covers 9 bases. The CDR3 contains 18 residues. V trimming: 1 base; J trimming: 0 bases; junction bases outside the gene matches: 4. Germline V CDR1 and CDR2: SGHTA, FQGNSA.